This TCR beta chain was captured in a study of long-term antiretroviral therapy in people with HIV. The CDR3 covers 18 residues. Germline CDR1 SEHNR, CDR2 FQNEAQ (reference sequence). V gave up 1 base and J gave up 0 bases, with 13 bases separating them. Samples were assayed with immunoSEQ v3.0 at survey level. The method was immunoSEQ multiplex PCR; TCRdb's version includes in-frame clones alone and lacks a portion of them. Among roughly 30,000 clones listed, over 90% were seen once. Participants who had HIV were, without exception, treated in the United States. This clone was counted a single time. The antigen remains unidentified. Findings and caveats of the study: Nothing was known about ART adherence, viral resistance or changes in therapy. HIV repertoires spanned tighter CDR3 length ranges than controls did.

The rearrangement uses TRBV7-9 and TRBJ2-6; tentatively, D is TRBD2 (6 bases). The sequence was obtained from a man in his thirties or forties with HIV. Sequenced material: unsorted PBMCs, taken roughly 6 years after starting antiretroviral therapy. The CDR3 region is CASSLVGKTSSGANVLTF. In DNA form, the CDR3 reads TGTGCCAGCAGCTTAGTGGGGAAGACTAGCTCTGGGGCCAACGTCCTGACTTTC.